The 2 T cell receptor beta chains listed next were all sequenced from one sample in a study of T cell responses to AZD1222 COVID-19 vaccine (dated by TCRdb to 2020 to 2023). The time point tag for this specimen amounts to: baseline before first vaccination. The method was the immunoSEQ multiplex PCR assay. TCRdb's version of the immuneACCESS table is confined to in-frame rearrangements and falls short of the full clone set. An unresolved V gene accounts for under half of the shortfall where checked; the remainder is of unknown origin. The sample table records 150,000 or so clones; 90% to 95% of these occur just once. Together, the top ten hold about 2.3% of the sample. Here the sequenced sample was peripheral blood, taken on day 0 of AZD1222 vaccination. The receptors come from an adult in good health.

The rearrangement links TRBV19 to TRBJ1-1, with D perhaps matching TRBD1 (6 bases). The germline CDR1 and CDR2 sequences are LNHDA and SQIVND (reference sequence). The V gene lost 7 bases and the J gene lost 3 bases, with 18 bases spanning the gap. The CDR3 is 15 amino acids. In nucleotides, the CDR3 is TGTGCCAGTACAAACCCAGGGGATGCTGACACTGAAGCTTTCTTT. The encoded protein is CASTNPGDADTEAFF.

The rearrangement joins TRBV6-4 to TRBJ1-5; 9 nucleotides line up with TRBD1. The germline CDR1 and CDR2 sequences are MRHNA and SNTAGT. V shed 6 bases, J shed 3 bases, and the junction held 15 bases outside the gene matches. The CDR3 is made up of 18 amino acids. The CDR3 reads CASSPGQGKSHNNQPQHF. In DNA, the CDR3 is TGTGCCAGCAGCCCGGGACAGGGTAAGAGTCATAACAATCAGCCCCAGCATTTT.